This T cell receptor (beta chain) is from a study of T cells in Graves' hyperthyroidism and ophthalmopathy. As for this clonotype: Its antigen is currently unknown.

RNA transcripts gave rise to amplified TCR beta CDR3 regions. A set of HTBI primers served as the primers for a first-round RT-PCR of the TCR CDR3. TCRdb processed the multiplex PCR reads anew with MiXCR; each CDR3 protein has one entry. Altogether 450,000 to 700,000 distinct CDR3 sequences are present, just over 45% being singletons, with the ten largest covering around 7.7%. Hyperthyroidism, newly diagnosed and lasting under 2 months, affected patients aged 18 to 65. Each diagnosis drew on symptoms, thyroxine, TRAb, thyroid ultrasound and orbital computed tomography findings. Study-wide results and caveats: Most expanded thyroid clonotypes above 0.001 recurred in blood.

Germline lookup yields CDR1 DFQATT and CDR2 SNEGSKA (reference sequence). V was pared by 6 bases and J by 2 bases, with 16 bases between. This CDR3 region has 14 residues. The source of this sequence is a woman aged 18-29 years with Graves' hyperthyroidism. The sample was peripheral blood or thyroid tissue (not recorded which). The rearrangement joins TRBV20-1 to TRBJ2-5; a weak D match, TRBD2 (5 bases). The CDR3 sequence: CSASSAGGQETQYF. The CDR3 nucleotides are TGCAGTGCCAGCTCGGCCGGAGGACAAGAGACCCAGTACTTC.